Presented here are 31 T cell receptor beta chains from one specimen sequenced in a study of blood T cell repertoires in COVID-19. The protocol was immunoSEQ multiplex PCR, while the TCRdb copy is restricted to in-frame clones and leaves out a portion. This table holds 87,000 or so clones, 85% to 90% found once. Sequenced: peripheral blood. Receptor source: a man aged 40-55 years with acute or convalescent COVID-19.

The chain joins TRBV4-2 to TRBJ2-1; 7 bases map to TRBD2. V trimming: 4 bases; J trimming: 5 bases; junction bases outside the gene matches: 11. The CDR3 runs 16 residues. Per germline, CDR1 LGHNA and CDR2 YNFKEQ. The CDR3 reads CASSLRVGGGNNEQFF. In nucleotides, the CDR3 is TGTGCCAGCAGCCTCCGGGTGGGCGGGGGAAACAATGAGCAGTTCTTC.

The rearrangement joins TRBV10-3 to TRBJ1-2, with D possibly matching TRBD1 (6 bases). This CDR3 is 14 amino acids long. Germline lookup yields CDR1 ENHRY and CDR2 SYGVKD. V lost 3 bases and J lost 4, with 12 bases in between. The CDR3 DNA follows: TGTGCCATCAGTGATAGAGGGGGGGTCTATGGCTACACCTTC. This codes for CAISDRGGVYGYTF.

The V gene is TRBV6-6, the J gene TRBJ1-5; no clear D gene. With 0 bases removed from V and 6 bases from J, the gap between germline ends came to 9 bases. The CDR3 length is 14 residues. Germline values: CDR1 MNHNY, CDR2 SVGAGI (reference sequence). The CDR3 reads CASSYSASGQPQHF. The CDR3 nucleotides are TGTGCCAGCAGTTACTCAGCATCGGGTCAGCCCCAGCATTTT.

CDR3: CRAGGAYNEQFF. CDR3 sequence (DNA): TGCAGAGCCGGGGGAGCGTACAATGAGCAGTTCTTC. The chain carries TRBV29-1 and TRBJ2-1; D possibly corresponds to TRBD2 (6 bases). In germline, CDR1 is SQVTM, CDR2 ANQGSEA. CDR3 size: 12 residues.

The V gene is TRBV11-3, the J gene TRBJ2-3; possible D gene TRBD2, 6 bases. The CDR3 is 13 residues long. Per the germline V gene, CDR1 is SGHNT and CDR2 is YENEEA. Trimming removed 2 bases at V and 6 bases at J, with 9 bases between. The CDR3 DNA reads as TGTGCCAGCAGCTTAATCCGGGGGGATACGCAGTATTTT. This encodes CASSLIRGDTQYF.

The CDR3 DNA sequence: TGTGCCAGCAGCTTGGAGATAGGGACTGTTGGCTACACCTTC. Encoded protein: CASSLEIGTVGYTF. The genes are TRBV5-4 and TRBJ1-2; D might be TRBD1 (5 bases). Germline V gene lookup returns CDR1 SGHNT and CDR2 YYREEE (reference sequence). Trimming cost V 0 bases and J 7 bases, with 13 bases left between them. This CDR3 comprises 14 residues.

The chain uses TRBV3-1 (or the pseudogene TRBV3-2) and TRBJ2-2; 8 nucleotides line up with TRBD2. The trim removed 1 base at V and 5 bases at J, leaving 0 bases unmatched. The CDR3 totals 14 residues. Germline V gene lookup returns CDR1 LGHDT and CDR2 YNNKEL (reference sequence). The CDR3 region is CASSQASGTGELFF. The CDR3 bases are TGTGCCAGCAGCCAAGCTAGCGGGACCGGGGAGCTGTTTTTT.

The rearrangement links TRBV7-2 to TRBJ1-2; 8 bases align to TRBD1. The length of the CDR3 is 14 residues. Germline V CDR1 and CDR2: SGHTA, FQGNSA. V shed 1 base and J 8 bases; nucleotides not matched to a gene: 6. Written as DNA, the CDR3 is TGTGCCAGCAGCTTAGTAGGACAGGGAAGCGGCTACACCTTC. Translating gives CASSLVGQGSGYTF.

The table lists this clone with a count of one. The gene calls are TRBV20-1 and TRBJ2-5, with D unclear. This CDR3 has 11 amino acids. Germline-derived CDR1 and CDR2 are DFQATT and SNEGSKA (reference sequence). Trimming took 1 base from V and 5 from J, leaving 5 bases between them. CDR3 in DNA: TGCAGTGCTAGAGTAGATGAGACCCAGTACTTC. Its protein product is CSARVDETQYF.

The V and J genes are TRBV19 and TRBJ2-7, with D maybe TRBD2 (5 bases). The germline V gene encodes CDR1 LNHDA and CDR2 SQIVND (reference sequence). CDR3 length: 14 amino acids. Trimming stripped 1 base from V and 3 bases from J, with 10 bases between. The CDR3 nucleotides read TGTGCCAGTAGTATAGCCCCGGGGAGCTACGAGCAGTACTTC. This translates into CASSIAPGSYEQYF.

For the CDR3, the DNA is TGCGCCAGCAACACTGATAAAGACACCTCCTACACCTTC. Residues: CASNTDKDTSYTF. The V and J genes are TRBV5-1 and TRBJ1-2; D is unclear. CDR1 is SGHRS, CDR2 YFSETQ, per germline. CDR3 length equals 13 residues. The V end was cut by 6 bases, the J end by 10 bases, with 19 bases between.

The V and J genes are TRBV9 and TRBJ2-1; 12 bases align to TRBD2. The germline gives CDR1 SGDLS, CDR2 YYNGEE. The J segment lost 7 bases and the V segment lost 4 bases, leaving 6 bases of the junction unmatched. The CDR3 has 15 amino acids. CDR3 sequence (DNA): TGTGCCAGCAGCTCCCGGACTAGCGGGGCAAATGAGCAGTTCTTC. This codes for CASSSRTSGANEQFF.

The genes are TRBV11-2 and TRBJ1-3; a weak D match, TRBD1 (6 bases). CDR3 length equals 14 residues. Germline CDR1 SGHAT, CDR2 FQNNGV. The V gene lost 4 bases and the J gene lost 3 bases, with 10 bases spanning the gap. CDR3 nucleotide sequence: TGTGCCAGCAGCTACAGGGTCTTTGGAAACACCATATATTTT. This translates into CASSYRVFGNTIYF.

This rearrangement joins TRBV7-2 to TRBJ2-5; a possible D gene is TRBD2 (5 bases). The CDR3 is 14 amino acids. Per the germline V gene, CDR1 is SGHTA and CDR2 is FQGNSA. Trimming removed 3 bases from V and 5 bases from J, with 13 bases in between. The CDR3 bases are TGTGCCAGCAGCTTGTACAGCGGCCCTGAGACCCAGTACTTC. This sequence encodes CASSLYSGPETQYF.

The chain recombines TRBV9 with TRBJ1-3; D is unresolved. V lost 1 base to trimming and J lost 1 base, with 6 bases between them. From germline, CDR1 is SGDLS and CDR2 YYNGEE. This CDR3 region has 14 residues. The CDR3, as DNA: TGTGCCAGCAGCGTAAGGAGTTCTGGAAACACCATATATTTT. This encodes CASSVRSSGNTIYF.

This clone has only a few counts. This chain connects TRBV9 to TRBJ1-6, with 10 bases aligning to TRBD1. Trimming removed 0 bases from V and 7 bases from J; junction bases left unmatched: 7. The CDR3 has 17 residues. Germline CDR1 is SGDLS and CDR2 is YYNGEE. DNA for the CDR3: TGTGCCAGCAGCGTAGAATCGTGGACAGGGGGGAATTCACCCCTCCACTTT. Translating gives CASSVESWTGGNSPLHF.

The CDR3 here is CASSLVRGHPNEKLFF. In DNA form, the CDR3 reads TGTGCCAGCAGCTTAGTGCGAGGGCACCCGAATGAAAAACTGTTTTTT. The chain uses TRBV7-2 and TRBJ1-4; D gene unclear. CDR3 length: 16 amino acids. Germline CDR1 is SGHTA and CDR2 is FQGNSA. V was shortened by 1 base and J by 5 bases, with 14 bases between the two germline ends.

This CDR3 reads CASSLGTSGIGETQYF. In nucleotides, the CDR3 is TGCGCCAGCAGCTTAGGGACTAGCGGGATCGGGGAGACCCAGTACTTC. The chain employs TRBV5-1 and TRBJ2-5; 13 bases match TRBD2. Unmatched junction bases numbered 6, after V lost 2 bases and J lost 5 bases. The germline V gene encodes CDR1 SGHRS and CDR2 YFSETQ. The CDR3 runs 16 residues.

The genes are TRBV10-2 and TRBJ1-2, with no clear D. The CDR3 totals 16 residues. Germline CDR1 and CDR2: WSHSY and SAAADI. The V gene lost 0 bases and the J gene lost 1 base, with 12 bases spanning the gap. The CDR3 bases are TGCGCCAGCAGTGAGTCGCAGGCCCCCCTTAACTATGGCTACACCTTC. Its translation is CASSESQAPLNYGYTF.

As DNA, the CDR3 is TGTGCCAGTAGTAAACTAGCGGGAAGCTCCTACAATGAGCAGTTCTTC. Translating gives CASSKLAGSSYNEQFF. The rearrangement links TRBV19 to TRBJ2-1; 10 bases agree with TRBD2. The V and J ends lost 4 bases and 0 bases, in that order; junction bases with no gene match: 3. The germline CDR1 and CDR2 sequences are LNHDA and SQIVND (reference sequence). The CDR3 has 16 amino acids.

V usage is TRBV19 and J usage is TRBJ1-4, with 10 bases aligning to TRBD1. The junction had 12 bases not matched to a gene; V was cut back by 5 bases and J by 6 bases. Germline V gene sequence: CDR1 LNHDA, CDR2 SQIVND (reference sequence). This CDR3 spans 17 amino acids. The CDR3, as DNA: TGTGCCAGTAGTGGCATGTACCGGGACAGGGGATATGAAAAACTGTTTTTT. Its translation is CASSGMYRDRGYEKLFF.

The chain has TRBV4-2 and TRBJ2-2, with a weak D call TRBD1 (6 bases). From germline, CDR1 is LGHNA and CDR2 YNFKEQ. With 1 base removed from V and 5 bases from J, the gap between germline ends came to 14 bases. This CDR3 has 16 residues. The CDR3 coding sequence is TGTGCCAGCAGCCAAGGTAACAGGGCAACAACCGGGGAGCTGTTTTTT. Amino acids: CASSQGNRATTGELFF.

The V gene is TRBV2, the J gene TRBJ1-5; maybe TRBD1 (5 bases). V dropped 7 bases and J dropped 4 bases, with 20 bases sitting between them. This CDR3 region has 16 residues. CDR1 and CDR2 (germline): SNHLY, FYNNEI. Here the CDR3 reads CASTKWVGEGNQPQHF. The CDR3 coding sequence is TGTGCCAGCACGAAATGGGTGGGGGAGGGGAATCAGCCCCAGCATTTT. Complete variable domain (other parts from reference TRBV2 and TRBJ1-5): EPEVTQTPSHQVTQMGQEVILRCVPISNHLYFYWYRQILGQKVEFLVSFYNNEISEKSEIFDDQFSVERPDGSNFTLKIRSTKLEDSAMYFCASTKWVGEGNQPQHFGDGTRLSIL.

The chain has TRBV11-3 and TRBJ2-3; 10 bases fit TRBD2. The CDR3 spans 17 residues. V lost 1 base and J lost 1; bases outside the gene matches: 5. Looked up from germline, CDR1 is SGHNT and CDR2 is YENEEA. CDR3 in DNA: TGTGCCAGCAGCTTAGGGGCTAGCGGGAGTGGCACAGATACGCAGTATTTT. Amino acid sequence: CASSLGASGSGTDTQYF.

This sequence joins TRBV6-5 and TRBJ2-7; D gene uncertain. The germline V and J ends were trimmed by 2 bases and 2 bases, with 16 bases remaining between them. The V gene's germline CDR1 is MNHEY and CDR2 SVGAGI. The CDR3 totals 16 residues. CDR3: CASSYDILTEPYEQYF. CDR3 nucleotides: TGTGCCAGCAGTTACGACATCTTGACCGAACCCTACGAGCAGTACTTC.

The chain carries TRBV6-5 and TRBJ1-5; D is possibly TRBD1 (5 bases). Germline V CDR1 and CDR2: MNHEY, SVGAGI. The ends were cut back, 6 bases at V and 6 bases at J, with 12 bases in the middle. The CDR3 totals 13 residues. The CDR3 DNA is TGTGCCAGCAGAGATAATAGGGGTCAGCCCCAGCATTTT. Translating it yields CASRDNRGQPQHF.

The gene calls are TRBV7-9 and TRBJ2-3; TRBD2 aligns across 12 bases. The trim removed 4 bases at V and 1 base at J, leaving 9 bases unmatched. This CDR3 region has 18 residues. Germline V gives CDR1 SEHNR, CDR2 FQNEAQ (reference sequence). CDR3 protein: CASSSRLAGASGTDTQYF. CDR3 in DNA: TGTGCCAGCAGCTCGAGACTAGCGGGGGCCTCGGGCACAGATACGCAGTATTTT.

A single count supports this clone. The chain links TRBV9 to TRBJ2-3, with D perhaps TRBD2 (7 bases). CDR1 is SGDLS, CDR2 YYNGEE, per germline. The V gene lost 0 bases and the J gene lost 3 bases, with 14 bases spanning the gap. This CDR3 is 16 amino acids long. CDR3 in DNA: TGTGCCAGCAGCGTAGTTGGGGGGGCGTGGACAGATACGCAGTATTTT. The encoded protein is CASSVVGGAWTDTQYF.

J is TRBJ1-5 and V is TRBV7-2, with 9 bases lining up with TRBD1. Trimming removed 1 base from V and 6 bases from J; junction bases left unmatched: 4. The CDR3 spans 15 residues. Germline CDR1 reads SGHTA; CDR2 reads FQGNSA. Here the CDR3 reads CASSLDRGPLQPQHF. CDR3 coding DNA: TGTGCCAGCAGCTTAGACAGGGGGCCCCTTCAGCCCCAGCATTTT.

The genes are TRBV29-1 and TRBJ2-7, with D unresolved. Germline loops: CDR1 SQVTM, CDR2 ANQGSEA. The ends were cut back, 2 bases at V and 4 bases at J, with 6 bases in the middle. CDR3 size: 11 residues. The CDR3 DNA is TGCAGCGTTGAAACATTATACGAGCAGTACTTC. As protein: CSVETLYEQYF.

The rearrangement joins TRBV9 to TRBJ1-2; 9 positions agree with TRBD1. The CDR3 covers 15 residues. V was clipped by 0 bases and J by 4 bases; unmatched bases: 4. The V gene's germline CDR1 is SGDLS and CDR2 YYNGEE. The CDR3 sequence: CASSVGQGVSYGYTF. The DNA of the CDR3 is TGTGCCAGCAGCGTAGGACAGGGGGTCAGCTATGGCTACACCTTC.